This T cell receptor beta chain came from a study of blood T cell repertoires in COVID-19. Study as a whole: From the United States, Italy and Spain came samples of acute and convalescent COVID-19. The analysed material was cDNA or gDNA that came from T cells, B-cell-depleted T cells, or PBMCs.

Original processing methods: Reference gene primer amplification gave estimated nucleated cell counts. TCRdb keeps only in-frame clones here, not all; method: immunoSEQ multiplex PCR. D and trimming come from the DNA, and the V and J calls and clone size come from that table. The sample lists around 250,000 clones, 89% occurring once. The count of this clone is one. There are 15 residues in the CDR3. The germline V and J ends were trimmed by 1 base and 2 bases, with 11 bases remaining between them. Germline V gene data show CDR1 as SGHNT and CDR2 as YENEEA. This chain links TRBV11-3 with TRBJ1-1, with a possible D match to TRBD1 (6 bases). The specimen was peripheral blood. This clonotype originated in a woman between 40 and 50 years old who had recovered from COVID-19. The CDR3 sequence is CASSLAGQINTEAFF. DNA for the CDR3: TGTGCCAGCAGCTTAGCAGGACAGATTAACACTGAAGCTTTCTTT.